This T cell receptor beta chain was found in a study of CD8 T cells in ankylosing spondylitis. Losses at the gene ends were 1 base for V and 2 bases for J; bases not matched to a gene: 10. The CDR3 spans 16 residues. Germline values: CDR1 DFQATT, CDR2 SNEGSKA (reference sequence). Generation of TCR beta libraries employed quantitative 5'-RACE incorporating molecular barcodes. TCRdb called the 5' RACE reads again in MiXCR, with one record for every CDR3 protein. This table has some 700,000 distinct CDR3 sequences, around 20% appearing once. Whole-study results and caveats: Within matched ankylosing spondylitis synovial fluid, disease-linked clones were reportedly significantly enriched. A TCR beta motif of roughly 8 highly homologous variants appeared characteristic of ankylosing spondylitis blood. Prior literature has documented some motif variants in synovial fluid and blood from reactive arthritis. Disease-linked clones proved CD8+ and comparatively uncommon in peripheral blood.

For this clonotype: The antigen remains unidentified.

Sequencing input: blood, either unsorted or a sorted T cell fraction (not recorded which). The TCR was taken from a male donor with ankylosing spondylitis. The chain couples TRBV20-1 to TRBJ2-7, with 8 bases that match TRBD2. The CDR3 bases are TGCAGTGCTAGAGCCCCCGGGGTAGCGGGAACCTACGAGCAGTACTTC. This codes for CSARAPGVAGTYEQYF.